Shown below are 16 T cell receptor beta chains from a single sample sequenced in a study of T cell responses to AZD1222 COVID-19 vaccine. Clones were sequenced by immunoSEQ multiplex PCR, and TCRdb holds only the in-frame ones, with some missing. The sample has 82,000 or so clones, roughly 90% seen once. The sequencing used peripheral blood, collected on day 0 of AZD1222 vaccination. All receptors derive from an adult in good health.

This clone was picked up a small number of times. J is TRBJ1-2 and V is TRBV10-3; D is possibly TRBD1 (5 bases). This CDR3 contains 13 residues. Trimming took off 7 bases at V and 5 bases at J, with 14 bases between the two ends. CDR1 is ENHRY, CDR2 SYGVKD, per germline. The CDR3 loop reads CAIKEGPQYGYTF. The CDR3 DNA sequence: TGTGCCATCAAAGAGGGGCCGCAGTATGGCTACACCTTC.

The rearrangement uses TRBV7-9 and TRBJ1-2; no definite D call. The V end lost 0 bases, the J end lost 8 bases, and 13 bases lay between the germline ends. Germline assignment: CDR1 SEHNR and CDR2 FQNEAQ (reference sequence). The CDR3 length is 14 residues. The CDR3 region has the DNA TGTGCCAGCAGCTTAGCGACGACAATTGTGGGCTACACCTTC. Amino acids: CASSLATTIVGYTF.

V and J are TRBV20-1 and TRBJ1-2, with TRBD1 identical over 9 bases. Germline loops: CDR1 DFQATT, CDR2 SNEGSKA (reference sequence). V was pared by 6 bases and J by 7 bases, with 3 bases of the junction left unmatched. There are 11 residues in the CDR3. In DNA form, the CDR3 reads TGCAGTGCCGGGACAGGGCTTGGCTACACCTTC. Translating it yields CSAGTGLGYTF.

This chain connects TRBV6-2 or TRBV6-3 to TRBJ1-2; no clear D. This CDR3 spans 13 amino acids. CDR1 is MNHEY and CDR2 is SVGEGT in the germline V gene. V was clipped by 2 bases and J by 8 bases, with 12 bases between them. The CDR3 sequence: CASSYGPTRGYTF. CDR3 nucleotides: TGTGCCAGCAGTTACGGGCCAACTCGGGGCTACACCTTC.

The V gene is TRBV30, the J gene TRBJ2-7; D might be TRBD1 or TRBD2, each matching 5 bases. Germline lookup yields CDR1 GTSNPN and CDR2 SVGIG (reference sequence). CDR3 length: 14 residues. Trimming took 2 bases from V and 2 from J, leaving 13 bases between them. The CDR3 loop is CAWSLDQGAYEQYF. The DNA for the CDR3 is TGTGCCTGGAGTTTAGATCAGGGAGCCTACGAGCAGTACTTC.

DNA of the CDR3: TGTGCCACCAGCAGAGAGAAGGGGGGATATGGCTACACCTTC. This sequence encodes CATSREKGGYGYTF. The chain couples TRBV15 to TRBJ1-2; a possible D gene is TRBD1 (6 bases). This CDR3 spans 14 amino acids. The germline V gene encodes CDR1 LNHNV and CDR2 YYDKDF (reference sequence). The germline V and J ends were trimmed by 0 bases and 5 bases, with 10 bases remaining between them.

The chain is built from TRBV2 and TRBJ2-2, with D possibly matching TRBD1 (6 bases). Germline loops: CDR1 SNHLY, CDR2 FYNNEI. V gave up 7 bases and J gave up 7 bases, with 16 bases separating them. CDR3 length: 14 amino acids. The CDR3 region is CASTESTGFGELFF. CDR3 nucleotide sequence: TGTGCCAGCACCGAAAGTACAGGGTTCGGGGAGCTGTTTTTT.

The rearrangement joins TRBV3-1 (or the pseudogene TRBV3-2) to TRBJ1-1, with D perhaps matching TRBD1 (5 bases). This CDR3 is built from 13 residues. Trimming removed 3 bases from V and 2 bases from J, with 7 bases in between. From germline, CDR1 is LGHDT and CDR2 YNNKEL (reference sequence). CDR3 in DNA: TGTGCCAGCAGCCAGCAGGGTAACACTGAAGCTTTCTTT. As protein: CASSQQGNTEAFF.

This chain joins TRBV6-5 and TRBJ1-1; TRBD1 might be the D (5 bases). CDR1 is MNHEY and CDR2 is SVGAGI in the germline V gene. The CDR3 is 13 residues long. Trimming took off 7 bases at V and 4 bases at J, with 13 bases between the two ends. The CDR3 reads CASKGVWGTEAFF. The CDR3 DNA reads TGTGCCAGCAAAGGGGTTTGGGGCACTGAAGCTTTCTTT.

This clone was seen once. The chain employs TRBV18 and TRBJ1-6, with D perhaps matching TRBD1 (6 bases). CDR1 and CDR2 from the germline V gene are KGHSH and LQKENI. V was cut by 1 base and J by 5 bases, with 6 bases left in between. The CDR3 is made up of 14 amino acids. This CDR3 reads CASSPQGDNSPLHF. In nucleotides, the CDR3 is TGTGCCAGCTCACCACAGGGGGATAATTCACCCCTCCACTTT. Supplemented by reference TRBV18 and TRBJ1-6, the full variable domain reads NAGVMQNPRHLVRRRGQEARLRCSPMKGHSHVYWYRQLPEEGLKFMVYLQKENIIDESGMPKERFSAEFPKEGPSILRIQQVVRGDSAAYFCASSPQGDNSPLHFGNGTRLTVT.

This chain connects TRBV5-4 to TRBJ1-1; the match to TRBD1 covers 10 bases. J lost 0 bases, V lost 3 bases, and 5 bases had no gene match. CDR3 length equals 16 residues. CDR1 is SGHNT and CDR2 is YYREEE in the germline V gene (reference sequence). The CDR3 sequence: CASSWGGTGVNTEAFF. The DNA of the CDR3 is TGTGCCAGCAGCTGGGGAGGGACAGGGGTGAACACTGAAGCTTTCTTT.

The CDR3 nucleotides are TGTGCCACCACTGGGACAGGGAGCACAGATACGCAGTATTTT. Protein product: CATTGTGSTDTQYF. This chain joins TRBV24-1 and TRBJ2-3, with TRBD1 matching 9 bases. The V segment lost 8 bases and the J segment 0 bases; nucleotides outside the gene matches: 2. This CDR3 is built from 14 residues. Germline V gives CDR1 KGHDR, CDR2 SFDVKD.

CDR3 in amino acids: CASSSAFSYNSPLHF. In DNA, the CDR3 is TGTGCCAGCAGTTCAGCTTTCTCCTATAATTCACCCCTCCACTTT. The V gene is TRBV27, the J gene TRBJ1-6; D not certain. The CDR3 sequence is 15 residues long. The V and J ends lost 4 bases and 0 bases respectively, with 7 bases between them. In germline, CDR1 is MNHEY, CDR2 SMNVEV (reference sequence).

This chain joins TRBV6-5 and TRBJ2-3, with D perhaps being TRBD1 or TRBD2 (6 bases each). Germline lookup yields CDR1 MNHEY and CDR2 SVGAGI. V dropped 6 bases and J dropped 4 bases, with 17 bases sitting between them. The CDR3 is made up of 15 amino acids. CDR3 DNA: TGTGCCAGCAGCCCGGGGGCCCTCATTTCAGATACGCAGTATTTT. The encoded protein is CASSPGALISDTQYF.

This clone was recorded a few times. V usage is TRBV6-5 and J usage is TRBJ1-1; D is ambiguous. The CDR3 has 15 residues. Germline V gene sequence: CDR1 MNHEY, CDR2 SVGAGI. V gave up 6 bases and J gave up 2 bases, with 16 bases separating them. CDR3 nucleotides: TGTGCCAGCAGCCCCGGGGAGAAGATTAACACTGAAGCTTTCTTT. Its protein product is CASSPGEKINTEAFF.

This clone was found a few times. V gene TRBV6-6 combines with J gene TRBJ1-1; D call uncertain. Per germline, CDR1 MNHNY and CDR2 SVGAGI (reference sequence). Trimming pared 3 bases from V and 4 bases from J, leaving 15 bases between. The CDR3 has 15 residues. The DNA of the CDR3 is TGTGCCAGCAGTTATTTGTTAGGAGGGTCCACTGAAGCTTTCTTT. It encodes CASSYLLGGSTEAFF.